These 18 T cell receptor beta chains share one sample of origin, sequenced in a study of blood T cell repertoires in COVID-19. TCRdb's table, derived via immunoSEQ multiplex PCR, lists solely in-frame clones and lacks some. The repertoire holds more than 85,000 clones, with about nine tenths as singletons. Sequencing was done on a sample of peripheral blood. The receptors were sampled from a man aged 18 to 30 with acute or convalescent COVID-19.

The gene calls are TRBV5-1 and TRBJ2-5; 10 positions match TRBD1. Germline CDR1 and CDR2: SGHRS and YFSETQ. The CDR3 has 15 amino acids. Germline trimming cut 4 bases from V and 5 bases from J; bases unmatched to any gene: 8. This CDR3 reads CASSQGQGYGETQYF. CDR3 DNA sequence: TGCGCCAGCAGCCAGGGACAGGGGTACGGGGAGACCCAGTACTTC. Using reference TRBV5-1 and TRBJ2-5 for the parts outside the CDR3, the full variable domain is KAGVTQTPRYLIKTRGQQVTLSCSPISGHRSVSWYQQTPGQGLQFLFEYFSETQRNKGNFPGRFSGRQFSNSRSEMNVSTLELGDSALYLCASSQGQGYGETQYFGPGTRLLVL.

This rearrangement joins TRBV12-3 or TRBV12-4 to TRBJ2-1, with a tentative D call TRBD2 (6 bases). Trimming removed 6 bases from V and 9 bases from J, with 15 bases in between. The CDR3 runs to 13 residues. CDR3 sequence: CASSLERGGEQFF. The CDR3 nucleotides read TGTGCCAGCAGCCTGGAACGGGGAGGTGAGCAGTTCTTC.

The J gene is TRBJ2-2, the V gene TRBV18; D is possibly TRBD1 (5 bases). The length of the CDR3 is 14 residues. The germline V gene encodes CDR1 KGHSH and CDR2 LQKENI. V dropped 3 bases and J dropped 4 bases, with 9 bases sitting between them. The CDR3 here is CASSPQGATGELFF. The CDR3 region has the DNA TGTGCCAGCTCACCTCAGGGTGCCACCGGGGAGCTGTTTTTT.

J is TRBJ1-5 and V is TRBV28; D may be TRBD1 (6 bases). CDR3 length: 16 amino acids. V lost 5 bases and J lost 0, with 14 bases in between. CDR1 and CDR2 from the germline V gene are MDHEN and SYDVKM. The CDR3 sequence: CASSPQGFYSNQPQHF. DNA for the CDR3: TGTGCCAGCAGTCCTCAGGGGTTCTATAGCAATCAGCCCCAGCATTTT.

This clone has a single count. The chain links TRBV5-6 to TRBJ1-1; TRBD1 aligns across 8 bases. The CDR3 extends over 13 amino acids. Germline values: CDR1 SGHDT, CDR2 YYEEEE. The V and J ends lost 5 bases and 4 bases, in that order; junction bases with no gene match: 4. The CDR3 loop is CASRLTGVTEAFF. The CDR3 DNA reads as TGTGCCAGCAGACTGACAGGGGTCACTGAAGCTTTCTTT.

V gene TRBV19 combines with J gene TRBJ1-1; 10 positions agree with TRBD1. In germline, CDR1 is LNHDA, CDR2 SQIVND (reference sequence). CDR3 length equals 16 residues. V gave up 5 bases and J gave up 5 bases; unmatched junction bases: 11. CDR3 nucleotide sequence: TGTGCCAGTAGTGCCGACAGGGGGCCGGTAGGAACTGAAGCTTTCTTT. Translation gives CASSADRGPVGTEAFF.

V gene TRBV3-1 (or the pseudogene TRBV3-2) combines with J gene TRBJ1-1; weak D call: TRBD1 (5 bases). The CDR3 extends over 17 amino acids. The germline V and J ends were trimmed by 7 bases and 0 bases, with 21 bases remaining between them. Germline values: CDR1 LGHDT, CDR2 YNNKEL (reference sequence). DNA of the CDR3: TGTGCCAGCACCCACGGGGCTCCGGGGGTCATGAACACTGAAGCTTTCTTT. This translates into CASTHGAPGVMNTEAFF.

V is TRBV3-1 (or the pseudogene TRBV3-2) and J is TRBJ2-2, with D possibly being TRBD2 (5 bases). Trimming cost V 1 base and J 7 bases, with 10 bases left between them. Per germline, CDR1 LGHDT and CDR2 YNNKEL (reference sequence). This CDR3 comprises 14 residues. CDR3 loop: CASSQGGGVGELFF. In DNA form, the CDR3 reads TGTGCCAGCAGCCAAGGTGGAGGAGTCGGGGAGCTGTTTTTT.

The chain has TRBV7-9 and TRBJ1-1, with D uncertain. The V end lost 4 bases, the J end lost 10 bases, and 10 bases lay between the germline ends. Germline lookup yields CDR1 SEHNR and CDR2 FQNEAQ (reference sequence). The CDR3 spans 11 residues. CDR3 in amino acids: CASSSWPSAFF. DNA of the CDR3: TGTGCCAGCAGCTCCTGGCCTTCAGCTTTCTTT.

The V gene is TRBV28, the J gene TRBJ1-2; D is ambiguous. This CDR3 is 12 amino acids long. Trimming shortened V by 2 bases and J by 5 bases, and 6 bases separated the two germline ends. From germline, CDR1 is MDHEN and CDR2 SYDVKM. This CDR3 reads CASSLNGYGYTF. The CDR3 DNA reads TGTGCCAGCAGTTTAAACGGGTATGGCTACACCTTC.

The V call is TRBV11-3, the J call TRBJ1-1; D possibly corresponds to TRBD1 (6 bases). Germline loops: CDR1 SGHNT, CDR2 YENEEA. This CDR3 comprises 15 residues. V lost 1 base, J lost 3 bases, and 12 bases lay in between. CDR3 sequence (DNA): TGTGCCAGCAGCTTAGGCAGGGGACGGGACACTGAAGCTTTCTTT. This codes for CASSLGRGRDTEAFF.

The CDR3 protein is CASSQGTGQGYTF. The CDR3 DNA follows: TGTGCCAGCAGCCAAGGGACAGGGCAAGGCTACACCTTC. V is TRBV6-5 and J is TRBJ1-2; 9 bases align to TRBD1. This CDR3 spans 13 amino acids. Germline assignment: CDR1 MNHEY and CDR2 SVGAGI. J lost 8 bases, V lost 6 bases, and 7 bases had no gene match.

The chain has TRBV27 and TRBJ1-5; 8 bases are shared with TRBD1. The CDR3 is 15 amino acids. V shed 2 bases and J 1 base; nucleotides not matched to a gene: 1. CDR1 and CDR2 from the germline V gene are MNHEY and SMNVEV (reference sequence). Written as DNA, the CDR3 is TGTGCCAGCAGTTTAGACAGGGGAAGCAATCAGCCCCAGCATTTT. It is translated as CASSLDRGSNQPQHF.

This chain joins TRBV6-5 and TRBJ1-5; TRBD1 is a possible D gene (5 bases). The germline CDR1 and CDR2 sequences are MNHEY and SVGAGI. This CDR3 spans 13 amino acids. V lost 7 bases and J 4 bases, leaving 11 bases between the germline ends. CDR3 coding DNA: TGTGCCAGCAACTCAGGGTTTAATCAGCCCCAGCATTTT. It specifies CASNSGFNQPQHF.

Here the CDR3 DNA reads TGCGCCAGCAGCTTGGTAGCAGGGGAATATGGGGCCAACGTCCTGACTTTC. Its translation is CASSLVAGEYGANVLTF. The chain recombines TRBV5-1 with TRBJ2-6; D is possibly TRBD1 (6 bases). Germline V gives CDR1 SGHRS, CDR2 YFSETQ. Trimming pared 0 bases from V and 3 bases from J, leaving 13 bases between. The CDR3 runs 17 residues.

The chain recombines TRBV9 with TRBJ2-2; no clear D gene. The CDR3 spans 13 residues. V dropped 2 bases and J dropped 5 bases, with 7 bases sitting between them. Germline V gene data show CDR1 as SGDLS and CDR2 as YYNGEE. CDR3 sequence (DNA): TGTGCCAGCAGCGTTAGTGTTACCGGGGAGCTGTTTTTT. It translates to CASSVSVTGELFF.

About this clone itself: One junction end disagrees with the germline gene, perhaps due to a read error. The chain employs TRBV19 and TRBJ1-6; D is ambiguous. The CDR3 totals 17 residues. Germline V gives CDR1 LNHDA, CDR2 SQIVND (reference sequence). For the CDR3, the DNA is TGTGCCAGTAGTAATCGGACTAAGGGCTCCCATAATTCACCCCTCCACTTT. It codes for CASSNRTKGSHNSPLHF.

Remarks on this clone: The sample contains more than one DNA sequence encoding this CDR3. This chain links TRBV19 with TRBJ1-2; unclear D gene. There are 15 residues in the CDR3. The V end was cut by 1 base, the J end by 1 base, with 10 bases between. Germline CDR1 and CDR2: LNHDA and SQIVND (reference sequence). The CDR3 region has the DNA TGTGCCAGTAGTATAGTCGGCAGGTTTAACTATGGCTACACCTTC. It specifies CASSIVGRFNYGYTF.